The source of this T cell receptor (beta chain) is a study of molecular identifiers for immune sequencing clone quantification. Across the study: Replicates split RNA from around 18,000 or 91,000 naive CD8 cells five ways, and the researchers sequenced four portions. Study outcomes and limitations: Identical TCR molecules sharing a barcode could underestimate highly expanded clone sizes. Jurkat TCR RNA that was spiked in from one cell was reportedly detectable among under 1.2 million naive cells. Beyond 20 RNA copies, clones held over 97% of effector molecules, compared with under 1% in naive cells.

CDR3 size: 14 residues. Comments on this clonotype: Its antigen is unidentified. This may be a read error, as it is one base from a much larger clone.

TCRdb re-derived calls from the PCR reads in MiXCR, one entry per CDR3 protein. The data show around 480,000 distinct CDR3 sequences, with roughly 24% seen just once and around 0.8% held by the top ten. The TCR originated in a human donor in good health. Some libraries in this study had Jurkat cell RNA spiked in. Sequencing used naive CD8+ T cells from blood, with Jurkat cell RNA spiked in. Documented subset: FACS-sorted CD8+CD4-CCR7+CD45RA+ naive T cells. The chain has TRBV5-3 and TRBJ2-7; tentatively, D is TRBD1 (5 bases). TRBV5-3 is reported as an ORF; its role is uncertain. The CDR3 bases are TGTGCCAGCAGCTTGGCCAGACAGACCCGGGAGCAGTACTTC. Protein: CASSLARQTREQYF.